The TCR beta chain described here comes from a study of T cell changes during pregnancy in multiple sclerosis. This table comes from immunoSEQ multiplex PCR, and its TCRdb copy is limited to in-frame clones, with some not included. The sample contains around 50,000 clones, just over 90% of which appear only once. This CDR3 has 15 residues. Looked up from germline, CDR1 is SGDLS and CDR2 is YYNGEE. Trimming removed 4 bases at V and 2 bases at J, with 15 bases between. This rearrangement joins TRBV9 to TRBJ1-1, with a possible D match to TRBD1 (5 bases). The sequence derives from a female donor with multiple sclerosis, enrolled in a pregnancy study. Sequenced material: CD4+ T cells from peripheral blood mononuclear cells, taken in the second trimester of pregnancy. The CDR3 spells CASSPGLTGNTEAFF. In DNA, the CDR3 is TGTGCCAGCAGCCCAGGATTAACAGGAAACACTGAAGCTTTCTTT.